This paragraph reports one TCR beta chain. The target of this receptor is not known. At one of its ends the junction is not consistent with the germline gene, which may arise from a read error. The CDR3 holds 14 amino acids from the cysteine to the phenylalanine. Only the CDR3 portion is preserved as DNA: 42 bases, with reading frame beginning at the first base. Via the germline V gene, CDR1 is SGHRS and CDR2 YFSETQ. The sample's time point, from its label and the paper: persistent/refractory GD, antithyroid drugs over 5 years with positive TRAb. For both TCR sequencing and RNA sequencing, RNA was extracted from PBMCs using TRIzol. Graves' disease was diagnosed according to American Thyroid Association guidelines. Recruitment of patients was carried out at an endocrinology department in Xi'an, China. Each patient gave 9 to 10 milliliters of peripheral blood, collected in an EDTA anticoagulant tube. PBMCs were isolated by Ficoll Paque Plus density gradient separation without further T cell sorting. An Agilent 2100 Bioanalyzer and agarose gel were used to check RNA quality, while a NanoDrop 2000 measured RNA concentration.

The data derive from a study of regulatory T cells in long-lasting Graves disease (dated by TCRdb to the early 2020s). Regarding the complete study: To count as having persistent Graves' disease, a patient had to have received antithyroid drug treatment for over 5 years with TSH receptor autoantibodies remaining persistently positive. Persistent Graves' disease patients in the clinical cohort had taken antithyroid drugs for roughly ten years on average. The study was registered as a clinical trial and conducted in China. Patients with persistent Graves' disease were compared with patients with newly diagnosed Graves' disease using TCR sequencing and RNA sequencing of peripheral blood. TCR sequencing covered 13 persistent and 20 or so newly diagnosed Graves' disease patients, around 33 samples in total.

Library generation was performed with multiplex PCR. The listed sequencing device is Illumina HiSeq 4000. TCR beta libraries were built with iRepertoire HTBI primers and Arm-PCR amplification of CDR3 regions. Before sequencing, the PCR products went through gel purification. Per the original workflow: Across samples, 62 TRBV and 14 TRBJ segments were identified and used for gene usage analysis of CDR3 amino acid clonotypes. COPE and FqMerger were used to merge filtered high-quality paired reads into contigs. BLAST was used to align contigs to IMGT TRBV, TRBD and TRBJ reference genes, with CDR3 defined following IMGT. Any clonotype with a frequency above 0.1% was classified as a highly expanded clone. Shannon entropy was used to measure repertoire diversity, and the Gini coefficient was used to measure V-J evenness. Clonotypes shared by more than one individual were considered public. Clones were called with MiXCR by TCRdb after fastp trimmed the public reads at Q25, and only in-frame beta chains were retained. A single entry per CDR3 protein holds the most common genes and DNA from its merged rows. These V and J calls originate from TCRdb's pipeline instead of the authors' own analysis. The sample contains around 340,000 distinct CDR3 sequences, about 20% of them found a single time. Together, the top ten hold over 25% of the sample.

General conclusions and limits of the study: The study examined only peripheral blood because the primary lesion, thyroid tissue, could not be accessed. More public clonotypes were shared among persistent patients (roughly 2,700) than among newly diagnosed patients (more than 950). The authors noted that the small sample size was a limitation that may lower accuracy. Persistent Graves' disease patients showed lower TCR Shannon entropy and fewer highly expanded clones than newly diagnosed patients, suggesting clonal expansion. Preferential use of TRBV28, TRBJ1-2 and TRBJ2-5 was observed in persistent disease, whereas TRBV20-1 and TRBJ2-1 were favored in newly diagnosed disease. Sequencing and analysis were limited to the TCR beta chain.

The sample was peripheral blood mononuclear cells (PBMCs), taken when the disease was refractory, from a patient treated with antithyroid drugs. Recombination linked TRBV5-1 to TRBJ2-7; TRBD2 lines up with 11 middle nucleotides. The TCR sequence derives from a female donor with Graves disease. In nucleotides, the sequence is TGCGCCAGCAGCTCGGGGACTAGCGGCTACGAGCAGCACTTC. It translates to CASSSGTSGYEQHF.